What follows are 6 T cell receptor beta chains derived from one specimen sequenced in a study of early T cells in non-severe SARS-CoV-2 infection. Using its own MiXCR run on the 5' RACE reads, TCRdb lists one record per CDR3 protein. The sample contains tens of thousands of distinct CDR3 sequences, approximately 13% of which appear only once. The sample comprised whole blood. The source is an adult who was a healthcare worker with PCR-confirmed SARS-CoV-2 infection or an uninfected control (not recorded which).

The chain joins TRBV20-1 to TRBJ2-3, with 10 nucleotides matching TRBD2. The J segment lost 2 bases and the V segment lost 3 bases, leaving 5 bases of the junction unmatched. CDR1 and CDR2 from the germline V gene are DFQATT and SNEGSKA (reference sequence). The CDR3 contains 15 residues. The CDR3 coding sequence is TGCAGTGCTAGTCCACTAGCGGGGAACACAGATACGCAGTATTTT. This gives the protein CSASPLAGNTDTQYF.

The table lists this clonotype with a few counts. V and J are TRBV29-1 and TRBJ2-7; weak D call: TRBD1 (5 bases). The germline V gene encodes CDR1 SQVTM and CDR2 ANQGSEA. CDR3 length: 13 amino acids. V gave up 2 bases and J gave up 10 bases, with 18 bases separating them. The CDR3 reads CSVESQGASPQYF. The CDR3 DNA sequence: TGCAGCGTTGAATCCCAGGGTGCTTCACCCCAGTACTTC.

The gene calls are TRBV10-3 and TRBJ1-1, with D tentatively TRBD1 (5 bases). Germline CDR1 ENHRY, CDR2 SYGVKD. Deletions cut 7 bases from V and 1 base from J, with 10 bases between. CDR3 length: 13 residues. CDR3 protein: CAITGQSNTEAFF. DNA of the CDR3: TGTGCCATCACAGGACAATCGAACACTGAAGCTTTCTTT.

The chain is built from TRBV27 and TRBJ2-7, with D perhaps being TRBD1 or TRBD2 (7 bases each). Germline CDR1 is MNHEY and CDR2 is SMNVEV (reference sequence). The V and J ends lost 5 bases and 2 bases respectively, with 16 bases between them. CDR3 length equals 15 residues. The CDR3 nucleotides are TGTGCCAGCAGTCACCGACAGGGAGGGCCCTACGAGCAGTACTTC. Protein sequence: CASSHRQGGPYEQYF.

The J gene is TRBJ2-2, the V gene TRBV12-3 or TRBV12-4, with D hard to call. Trimming removed 2 bases at V and 6 bases at J, with 13 bases between. CDR3 length: 15 residues. The CDR3 bases are TGTGCCAGCAGTTTATCCGTCTTTAGGGCCGGGGAGCTGTTTTTT. Translating gives CASSLSVFRAGELFF.

This clonotype was picked up many times. The CDR3 DNA is TGTGCCAGCAGCGTAGGAGCGACCCATGAGCAGTTCTTC. This gives the protein CASSVGATHEQFF. The V gene is TRBV9, the J gene TRBJ2-1; D gene uncertain. V lost 0 bases, J lost 8 bases, and 9 bases lay in between. This CDR3 is 13 amino acids long. CDR1 and CDR2 from the germline V gene are SGDLS and YYNGEE.